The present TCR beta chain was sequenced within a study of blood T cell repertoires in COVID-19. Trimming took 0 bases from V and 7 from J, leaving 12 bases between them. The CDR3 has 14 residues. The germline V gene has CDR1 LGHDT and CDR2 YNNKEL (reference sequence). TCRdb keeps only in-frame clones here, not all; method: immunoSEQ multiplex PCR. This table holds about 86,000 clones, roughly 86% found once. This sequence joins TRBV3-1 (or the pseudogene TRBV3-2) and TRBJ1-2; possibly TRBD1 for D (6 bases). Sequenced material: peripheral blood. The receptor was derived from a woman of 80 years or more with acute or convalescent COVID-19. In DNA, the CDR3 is TGTGCCAGCAGCCAAGATCGGGGGGCGCGTGGCTACACCTTC. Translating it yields CASSQDRGARGYTF.